This T cell receptor (beta chain) was found in a study of T cells after yellow fever vaccination. Study-wide results and limits: A large majority of primary-vaccination clones showed up again after the booster (approximately 96% CD4, 88% CD8).

This clonotype has a count of ten or more. Its cognate antigen is unknown. A universal primer site and UMIs were added as TCR cDNA was made by 5'RACE template switching. TCRdb reprocessed the 5' RACE reads via MiXCR and lists one record per CDR3 protein. This table has some 320,000 distinct CDR3 sequences, around 4.5% appearing once. V lost 3 bases, J lost 0 bases, and 6 bases stayed unmatched. The CDR3 sequence is 17 residues long. Germline V gives CDR1 ENHRY, CDR2 SYGVKD. The specimen comprised PBMCs, sampled 15 days after the yellow fever booster vaccination. The rearrangement uses TRBV10-3 and TRBJ2-5; 11 bases map to TRBD2. The clonotype originates from a man between 18 and 29 years old who received the YFV17D yellow fever vaccine. The CDR3: CAISEGTSGYYQETQYF. As DNA, the CDR3 is TGTGCCATCAGTGAAGGGACTAGCGGTTATTACCAAGAGACCCAGTACTTC.